This T cell receptor beta chain was recovered during a study of blood T cells in healthy people across ages. The table lists this clonotype with a few counts. What it binds is unknown. V shed 2 bases and J shed 8 bases, with 18 bases lying between them. Per germline, CDR1 SGHNT and CDR2 YYREEE (reference sequence). This CDR3 is 15 amino acids long. Whole-study findings and limits: With age, beta diversity per million T cells declined roughly linearly, significantly by around 43.

Together with a sample-barcoded 5' primer, a J-beta primer mix was included in a second PCR lasting roughly 6 to 12 cycles. MiXCR, applied by TCRdb to the 5' RACE reads, yields one record per CDR3 protein. The sample carries around 1,100,000 distinct CDR3 sequences, approximately 38% recorded once. This clonotype originated in a man aged 18 to 35 in good health. Sequencing was performed on blood. This chain links TRBV5-4 with TRBJ2-3, with D perhaps matching TRBD2 (6 bases). CDR3 residues: CASSFRLDRSVTQYF. CDR3 coding DNA: TGTGCCAGCAGCTTCCGACTAGATCGCTCTGTTACGCAGTATTTT. Full variable domain (missing parts from reference TRBV5-4 and TRBJ2-3): ETGVTQSPTHLIKTRGQQVTLRCSSQSGHNTVSWYQQALGQGPQFIFQYYREEENGRGNFPPRFSGLQFPNYSSELNVNALELDDSALYLCASSFRLDRSVTQYFGPGTRLTVL.